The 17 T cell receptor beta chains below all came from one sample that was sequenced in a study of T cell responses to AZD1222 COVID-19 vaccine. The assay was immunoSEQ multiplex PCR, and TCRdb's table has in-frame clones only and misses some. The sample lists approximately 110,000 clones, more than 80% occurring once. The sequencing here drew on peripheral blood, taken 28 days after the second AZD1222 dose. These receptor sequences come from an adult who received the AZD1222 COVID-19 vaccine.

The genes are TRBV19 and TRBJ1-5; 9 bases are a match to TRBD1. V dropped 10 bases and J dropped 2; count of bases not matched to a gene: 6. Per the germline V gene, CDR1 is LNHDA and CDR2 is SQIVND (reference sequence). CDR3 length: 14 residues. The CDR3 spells CATRQGDGNQPQHF. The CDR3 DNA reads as TGTGCCACCCGACAGGGGGATGGCAATCAGCCCCAGCATTTT.

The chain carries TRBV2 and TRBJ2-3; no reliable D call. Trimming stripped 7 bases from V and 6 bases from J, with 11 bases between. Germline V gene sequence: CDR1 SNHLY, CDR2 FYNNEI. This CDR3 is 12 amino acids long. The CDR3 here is CASTTTSDTQYF. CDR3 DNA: TGTGCCAGCACCACAACATCCGATACGCAGTATTTT.

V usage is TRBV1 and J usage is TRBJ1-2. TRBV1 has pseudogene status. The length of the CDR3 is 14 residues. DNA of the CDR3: TGCACCAGCCGACCCAAGCGACCTACCTATGGCTACACCTTC. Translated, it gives CTSRPKRPTYGYTF.

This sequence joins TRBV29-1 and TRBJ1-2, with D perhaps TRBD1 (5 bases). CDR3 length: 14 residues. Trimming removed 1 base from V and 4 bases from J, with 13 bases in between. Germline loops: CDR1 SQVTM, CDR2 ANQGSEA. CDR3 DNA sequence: TGCAGCGTTGAAGCAGCAGGGAAATTCTATGGCTACACCTTC. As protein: CSVEAAGKFYGYTF.

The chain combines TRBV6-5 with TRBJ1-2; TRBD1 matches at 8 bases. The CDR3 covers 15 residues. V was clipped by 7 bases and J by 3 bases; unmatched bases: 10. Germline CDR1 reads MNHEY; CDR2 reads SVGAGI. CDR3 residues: CASTRAGQVYYGYTF. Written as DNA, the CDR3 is TGTGCCAGCACCAGGGCGGGACAGGTCTACTATGGCTACACCTTC.

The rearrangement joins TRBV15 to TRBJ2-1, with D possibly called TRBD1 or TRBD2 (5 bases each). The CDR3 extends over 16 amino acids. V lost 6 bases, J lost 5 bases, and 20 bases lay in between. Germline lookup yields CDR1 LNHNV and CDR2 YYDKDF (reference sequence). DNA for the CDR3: TGTGCCACCAGTAAGACCGGGACGTCCCTGAACAATGAGCAGTTCTTC. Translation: CATSKTGTSLNNEQFF.

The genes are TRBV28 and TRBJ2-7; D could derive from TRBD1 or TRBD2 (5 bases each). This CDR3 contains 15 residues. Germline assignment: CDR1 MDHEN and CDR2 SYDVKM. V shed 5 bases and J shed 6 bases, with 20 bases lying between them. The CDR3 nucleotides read TGTGCCAGCAGTCCCCGACAGACCCTTGGGGGCGAGCAGTACTTC. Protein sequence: CASSPRQTLGGEQYF.

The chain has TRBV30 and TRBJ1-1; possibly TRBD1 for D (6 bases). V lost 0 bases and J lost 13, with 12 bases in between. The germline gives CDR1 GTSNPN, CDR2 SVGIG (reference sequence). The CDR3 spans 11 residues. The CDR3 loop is CAWSVPGVNFF. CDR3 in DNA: TGTGCCTGGAGTGTACCAGGGGTTAATTTCTTT.

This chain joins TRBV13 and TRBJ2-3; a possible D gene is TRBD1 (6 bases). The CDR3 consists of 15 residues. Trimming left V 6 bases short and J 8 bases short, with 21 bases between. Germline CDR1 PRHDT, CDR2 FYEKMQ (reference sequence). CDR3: CASSRLDRTPRTQYF. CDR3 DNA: TGTGCCAGCAGTCGTCTGGACAGAACGCCGCGTACGCAGTATTTT. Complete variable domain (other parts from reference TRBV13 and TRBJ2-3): AAGVIQSPRHLIKEKRETATLKCYPIPRHDTVYWYQQGPGQDPQFLISFYEKMQSDKGSIPDRFSAQQFSDYHSELNMSSLELGDSALYFCASSRLDRTPRTQYFGPGTRLTVL.

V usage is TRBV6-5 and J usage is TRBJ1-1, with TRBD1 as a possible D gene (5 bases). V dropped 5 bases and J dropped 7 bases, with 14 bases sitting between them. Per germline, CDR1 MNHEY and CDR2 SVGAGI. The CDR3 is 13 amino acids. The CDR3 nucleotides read TGTGCCAGCAGTACCCGGGACGGAGGTGAAGCTTTCTTT. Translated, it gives CASSTRDGGEAFF.

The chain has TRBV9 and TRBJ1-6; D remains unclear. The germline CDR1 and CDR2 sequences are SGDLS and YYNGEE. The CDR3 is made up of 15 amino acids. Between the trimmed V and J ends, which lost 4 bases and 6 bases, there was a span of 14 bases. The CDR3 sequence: CASSRTQLTNSPLHF. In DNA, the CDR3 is TGTGCCAGCAGCAGGACCCAACTAACTAATTCACCCCTCCACTTT.

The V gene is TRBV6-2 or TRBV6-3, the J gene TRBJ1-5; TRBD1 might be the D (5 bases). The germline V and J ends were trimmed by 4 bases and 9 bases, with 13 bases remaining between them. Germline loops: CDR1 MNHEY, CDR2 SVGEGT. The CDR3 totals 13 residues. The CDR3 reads CASSWDQSSPQHF. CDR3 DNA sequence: TGTGCCAGCAGTTGGGACCAGTCCTCGCCCCAGCATTTT.

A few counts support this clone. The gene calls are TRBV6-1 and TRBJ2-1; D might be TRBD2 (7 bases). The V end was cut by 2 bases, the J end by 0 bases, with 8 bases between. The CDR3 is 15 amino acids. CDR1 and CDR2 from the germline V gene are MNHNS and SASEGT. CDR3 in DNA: TGTGCCAGCAGTGAAAGGGGGGGCTCCTACAATGAGCAGTTCTTC. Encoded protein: CASSERGGSYNEQFF.

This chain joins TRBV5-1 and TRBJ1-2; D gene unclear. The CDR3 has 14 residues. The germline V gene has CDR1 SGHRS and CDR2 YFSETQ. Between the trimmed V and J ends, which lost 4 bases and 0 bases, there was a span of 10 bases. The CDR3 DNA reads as TGCGCCAGCAGCCCCCCAACGTCTAACTATGGCTACACCTTC. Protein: CASSPPTSNYGYTF.

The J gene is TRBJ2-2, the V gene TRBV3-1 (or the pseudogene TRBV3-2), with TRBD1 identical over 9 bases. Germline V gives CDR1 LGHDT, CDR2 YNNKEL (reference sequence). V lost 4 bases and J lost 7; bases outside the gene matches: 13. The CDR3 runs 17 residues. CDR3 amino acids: CASSPATGGANNGELFF. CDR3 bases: TGTGCCAGCAGCCCGGCCACAGGGGGCGCTAATAACGGGGAGCTGTTTTTT.

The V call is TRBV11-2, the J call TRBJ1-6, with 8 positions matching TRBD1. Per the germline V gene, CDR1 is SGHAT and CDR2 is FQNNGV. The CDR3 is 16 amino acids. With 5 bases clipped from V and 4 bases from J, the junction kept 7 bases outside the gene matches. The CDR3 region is CASSPDRGQYNSPLHF. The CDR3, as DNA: TGTGCCAGCAGCCCCGACAGGGGACAATATAATTCACCCCTCCACTTT.

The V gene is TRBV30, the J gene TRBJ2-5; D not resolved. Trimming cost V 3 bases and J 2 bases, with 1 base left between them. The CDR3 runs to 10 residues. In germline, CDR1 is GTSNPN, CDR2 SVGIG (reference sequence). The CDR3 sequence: CAWRQETQYF. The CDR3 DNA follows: TGTGCCTGGAGGCAAGAGACCCAGTACTTC.